One T cell receptor (beta chain) is described in this entry. Its target is unknown. The record originates from a study of OX40 agonist ivuxolimab in advanced cancers. Findings and limits, study-wide: Researchers did not determine the expanded peripheral T cells' antigen specificity.

Generated by immunoSEQ multiplex PCR, the TCRdb table keeps only in-frame clones and is missing some. This table has about 96,000 clones, around 90% appearing once. Trimming cost V 1 base and J 13 bases, with 17 bases left between them. This CDR3 has 14 residues. Germline V CDR1 and CDR2: SGHAT, FQNNGV. The sequence was collected from an adult with an advanced solid tumor such as melanoma, head and neck, liver or kidney cancer. This material consisted of CD4+ or CD8+ T cells sorted from blood, taken in a trial of the OX40 agonist ivuxolimab. V usage is TRBV11-2 and J usage is TRBJ2-1; maybe TRBD2 (6 bases). CDR3 residues: CASSLGRVVAAQFF. The CDR3 nucleotides read TGTGCCAGCAGCTTAGGAAGGGTGGTAGCGGCTCAGTTCTTC.